This entry lists 8 T cell receptor beta chains sequenced from one sample in a study of T cell repertoires in MIS-A myocarditis. Assay: immunoSEQ multiplex PCR; the TCRdb copy retains only in-frame clones and omits some. The sample has 9,500 to 12,000 clones; 80% to 90% are singletons. Material: thoracic lymph node tissue obtained at autopsy. Receptor source: a man aged 18-30 years with fulminant myocarditis from multisystem inflammatory syndrome in adults (MIS-A) after COVID-19.

The V and J genes are TRBV28 and TRBJ1-2; perhaps TRBD1 as D (6 bases). CDR3 length equals 13 residues. Trimming took 7 bases from V and 8 from J, leaving 17 bases between them. Germline lookup yields CDR1 MDHEN and CDR2 SYDVKM. The CDR3: CASTPGQPLGYTF. The CDR3 coding sequence is TGTGCCAGCACCCCAGGACAGCCTCTAGGCTACACCTTC.

V and J are TRBV7-2 and TRBJ2-7; 9 bases fit TRBD1. Trimming removed 5 bases from V and 2 bases from J; junction bases left unmatched: 7. This CDR3 has 15 residues. From germline, CDR1 is SGHTA and CDR2 FQGNSA. CDR3 DNA: TGTGCCAGCAGCCCGCGACAGGGGGTTCCCTACGAGCAGTACTTC. Encoded protein: CASSPRQGVPYEQYF. Full variable domain (rest looked up from reference TRBV7-2 and TRBJ2-7): GAGVSQSPSNKVTEKGKDVELRCDPISGHTALYWYRQSLGQGLEFLIYFQGNSAPDKSGLPSDRFSAERTGGSVSTLTIQRTQQEDSAVYLCASSPRQGVPYEQYFGPGTRLTVT.

This sequence joins TRBV19 and TRBJ2-5; maybe TRBD2 (6 bases). V lost 4 bases to trimming and J lost 7 bases, with 25 bases between them. CDR1 is LNHDA, CDR2 SQIVND, per germline (reference sequence). This CDR3 is 17 amino acids long. CDR3 in amino acids: CASSTKPPGLDLGTQYF. The CDR3 DNA sequence: TGTGCCAGTAGTACAAAGCCCCCGGGACTGGACTTAGGGACCCAGTACTTC.

The J gene is TRBJ2-3, the V gene TRBV7-3, with D possibly TRBD2 on 5 matching bases. CDR1 is SGHTA and CDR2 is FQGTGA in the germline V gene. The CDR3 has 14 residues. The germline V and J ends were trimmed by 5 bases and 2 bases, with 11 bases remaining between them. The CDR3 bases are TGTGCCAGCAGCGCCGGGGTTTACACAGATACGCAGTATTTT. Translating gives CASSAGVYTDTQYF.

This clone has more than one count but fewer than ten. The chain links TRBV7-9 to TRBJ2-6; tentatively, D is TRBD1 (6 bases). The V end lost 5 bases, the J end lost 1 base, and 21 bases lay between the germline ends. From germline, CDR1 is SEHNR and CDR2 FQNEAQ (reference sequence). The CDR3 totals 19 residues. The CDR3: CASSPNPGAGNSGANVLTF. CDR3 DNA sequence: TGTGCCAGCAGCCCGAACCCAGGGGCAGGGAATTCTGGGGCCAACGTCCTGACTTTC. Using reference TRBV7-9 and TRBJ2-6 for the parts outside the CDR3, the full variable domain is DTGVSQNPRHKITKRGQNVTFRCDPISEHNRLYWYRQTLGQGPEFLTYFQNEAQLEKSRLLSDRFSAERPKGSFSTLEIQRTEQGDSAMYLCASSPNPGAGNSGANVLTFGAGSRLTVL.

The J gene is TRBJ2-1, the V gene TRBV24-1, with 9 bases lining up with TRBD1. The germline CDR1 and CDR2 sequences are KGHDR and SFDVKD. J gave up 1 base and V 3 bases, and 3 bases lay outside the gene matches. The CDR3 consists of 16 residues. CDR3: CATSDATGGSYNEQFF. DNA of the CDR3: TGTGCCACCAGTGATGCGACAGGGGGGTCCTACAATGAGCAGTTCTTC.

The V call is TRBV29-1, the J call TRBJ2-7, with TRBD2 matching over 13 bases. Germline V lookup: CDR1 SQVTM, CDR2 ANQGSEA. This CDR3 has 15 amino acids. The junction had 3 bases not matched to a gene; V was cut back by 4 bases and J by 0 bases. As DNA, the CDR3 is TGCAGCGTTGCCCGACTAGCGGGGGGCTCCTACGAGCAGTACTTC. Amino acids: CSVARLAGGSYEQYF.

This clone was picked up a small number of times. This chain uses TRBV27 with TRBJ2-1; 9 bases agree with TRBD2. Germline trimming cut 3 bases from V and 10 bases from J; bases unmatched to any gene: 4. CDR3 length: 13 amino acids. Germline values: CDR1 MNHEY, CDR2 SMNVEV (reference sequence). CDR3 sequence reads: CASSLAGGPEQFF. The CDR3 DNA follows: TGTGCCAGCAGTTTGGCGGGAGGGCCCGAGCAGTTCTTC.